This T cell receptor (beta chain) appears in the sequencing data of a study of blood T cell repertoires in COVID-19 (dated by TCRdb to about 2020). At the level of the whole study: Samples from collaborators originated in the United States, Italy and Spain and spanned both the acute and convalescent phases of COVID-19. The material from the prospective study consisted of cDNA or gDNA derived from T cells, B-cell-depleted T cells, or PBMCs. Subjects who had been exposed to COVID-19, were actively infected with it, or had recovered from it provided the deeply sampled blood TCRbeta repertoires that made up the dataset. The repertoires were released in a freely available public database meant as a resource for research on the immune response to SARS-CoV-2. The samples were drawn from two sources: the first 160 participants of the ongoing ImmuneRACE study, and 1,000 to 1,500 subjects contributed by 6 global collaborators. A de-identified subject ID, COVID-19 status, age in years and sex were almost always included in the sample metadata. Where HLA class I and class II types were available, the types were taken from metadata supplied by the sample provider, not from assay-based typing.

TCRbeta CDR3 regions were amplified from genomic DNA by means of the immunoSEQ Assay, a bias-controlled multiplex PCR. Per the original workflow: Nucleated cell counts per sample were estimated from amplification of reference gene primers within the assay. To quantify the absolute abundance of each unique TCRbeta CDR3 rearrangement, sequence reads were collapsed and filtered. For each sample, productive Simpson clonality was calculated as the square root of Simpson's diversity index across productive rearrangements. The table comes from immuneACCESS by way of TCRdb, which keeps in-frame sequences with V and J called. Part of the clones is missing from these tables; in studies checked, under half for an unresolved V gene and the rest for unknown reasons. V, J and clone size derive from that table, while D and trimming were established from the DNA sequence. In all, the sample holds 250,000 to 350,000 clones, and roughly 90% of those were seen once. 0.75% to 1% of the sample comes from the top ten.

Relative to germline, V is missing 4 bases and J is missing 3 bases, with 3 bases of the junction outside any gene match. Measured from the cysteine to the phenylalanine, the CDR3 is 13 residues long. The kept DNA is CDR3 alone, 39 bases in frame from the first base. The germline V gene gives CDR1 as ENHRY and CDR2 as SYGVKD. Study-level results and caveats: How much clinical and demographic metadata was included differed by source and by participant, and the metadata was provided uncurated.

Remarks on this clone: Its antigen specificity is not known. Base qualities are not recorded, but no much larger clone differs from it by a single base.

In the prospective study, participants were roughly 18 to 100 years old, resided in about two dozen geographic areas of the United States, and were enrolled through a virtual design. To assign participants to cohorts, the prospective study relied on clinical history that participants themselves reported in a screening survey and a study questionnaire. Recovered participants in ImmuneRACE Cohort 3 were defined by two consecutive negative NP/OP PCR tests, clearance by a healthcare professional, or resolution of symptoms. In the prospective study, mobile phlebotomists collected whole blood, serum and a nasopharyngeal or oropharyngeal swab from each participant. Additional blood draws and questionnaires over an approximately 2-month period could optionally be provided by prospective study participants. Before DNA extraction, prospective study blood samples were shipped either frozen or at room temperature.

The sequencing input was PBMCs or T cells enriched from blood (not recorded which). The V gene is TRBV10-3 and the J gene is TRBJ2-7; 7 bases in between match TRBD2. The clonotype comes from a woman under 40 who had recovered from COVID-19. CDR3 sequence: CAISGLADYEQYF. The DNA sequence reads TGTGCCATCAGTGGGCTAGCGGACTACGAGCAGTACTTC.